These T cell receptor beta chains were read from a single sample in a study of shared clonotypes between healthy human individuals. Sequencing was performed with immunoSEQ multiplex PCR; in TCRdb, only in-frame clones are kept and a portion is missing. The sample consists of millions of clones, 85% to 95% of them appearing once. The sequencing input was naive CD8+ T cells from PBMCs. The receptor source for this set is a man aged 18 to 35 in good health. Some clones in this sample may be carry-over from other donors' samples. Both conserved end residues are part of each CDR3. D genes are given only for firm matches. Only some rows state a clone size, as once, few, many or a class for expanded clones.

clone_size j_call d_call v_call cdr3_aa cdr3_nt
. TRBJ2-7 . TRBV28 CASSLFAGQAGYEQYF TGTGCCAGCAGTTTATTTGCCGGGCAGGCGGGATACGAGCAGTACTTC
. TRBJ2-2 TRBD2 TRBV19 CASSIPTSGIAGELFF TGTGCCAGTAGTATACCGACTAGCGGGATCGCCGGGGAGCTGTTTTTT
. TRBJ2-7 . TRBV29-1 CSVTDPYEQYF TGCAGCGTTACAGACCCCTACGAGCAGTACTTC
. TRBJ2-1 . TRBV9 CASSVDRSSYNEQFF TGTGCCAGCAGCGTTGACAGGAGCTCCTACAATGAGCAGTTCTTC
. TRBJ2-1 . TRBV4-2 CASSQERLTTNNEQFF TGTGCCAGCAGCCAAGAAAGGTTGACTACTAACAATGAGCAGTTCTTC
. TRBJ1-5 . TRBV6-1 CASSATRNQPQHF TGTGCCAGCAGTGCTACTAGAAATCAGCCCCAGCATTTT
. TRBJ2-1 TRBD2 TRBV7-8 CASSRGRTSGNEQFF TGTGCCAGCAGCCGGGGGAGGACTAGCGGTAATGAGCAGTTCTTC
. TRBJ2-1 . TRBV27 CASSFAAVNEQFF TGTGCCAGCAGTTTCGCAGCAGTCAATGAGCAGTTCTTC
. TRBJ1-2 TRBD1 TRBV28 CASSLNTGGGDGYTF TGTGCCAGCAGTTTAAATACAGGGGGCGGGGATGGCTACACCTTC
. TRBJ2-7 TRBD2 TRBV11-2 CASSFMAGGYEQYF TGTGCCAGCAGCTTTATGGCGGGAGGGTACGAGCAGTACTTC
few TRBJ1-1 . TRBV5-6 CASSLAGWNTEAFF TGTGCCAGCAGCTTAGCTGGGTGGAACACTGAAGCTTTCTTT
once TRBJ2-7 . TRBV5-6 CASSYGTLTYEQYF TGTGCCAGCAGCTATGGGACGCTTACCTACGAGCAGTACTTC
once TRBJ2-1 . TRBV10-1 CASSEAQSNEQFF TGCGCCAGCAGTGAGGCACAGTCCAATGAGCAGTTCTTC
. TRBJ2-7 . TRBV11-2 CASSLGVRAYEQYF TGTGCCAGCAGCTTAGGGGTCAGGGCCTACGAGCAGTACTTC
once TRBJ2-3 . TRBV4-1 CASSYGADTQYF TGCGCCAGCAGCTATGGCGCAGATACGCAGTATTTT
. TRBJ2-3 TRBD2 TRBV28 CASSLGTSGSWDTQYF TGTGCCAGCAGTTTGGGGACTAGCGGGAGTTGGGATACGCAGTATTTT
once TRBJ2-6 . TRBV9 CASCCSGANVLTF TGTGCCAGCTGCTGCTCTGGGGCCAACGTCCTGACTTTC
. TRBJ2-7 . TRBV5-6 CASSFPGGNSYEQYF TGTGCCAGCAGCTTTCCGGGGGGCAACTCCTACGAGCAGTACTTC
. TRBJ2-5 . TRBV9 CASSLGRGSLETQYF TGTGCCAGCAGCCTCGGTAGGGGTTCGCTGGAGACCCAGTACTTC
. TRBJ1-1 . TRBV28 CASKARGGMNTEAFF TGTGCCAGCAAAGCCCGCGGGGGGATGAACACTGAAGCTTTCTTT
. TRBJ2-5 . TRBV5-3 CARSLDPGRETQYF TGTGCCAGAAGCTTGGACCCAGGCCGGGAGACCCAGTACTTC
. TRBJ2-7 . TRBV2 CASSTTGTYEQYF TGTGCCAGCAGTACGACGGGAACCTACGAGCAGTACTTC
. TRBJ2-7 . TRBV7-8 CASSLAVQGLGYEQYF TGTGCCAGCAGCTTAGCGGTACAGGGTTTGGGGTACGAGCAGTACTTC
. TRBJ2-2 . TRBV27 CASRMGKTVTGELFF TGTGCCAGCCGAATGGGCAAGACGGTCACCGGGGAGCTGTTTTTT
. TRBJ2-3 . TRBV6-5 CASSYSPGSTDTQYF TGTGCCAGCAGTTACTCGCCGGGTAGCACAGATACGCAGTATTTT
. TRBJ1-2 TRBD1 TRBV25-1 CASSFDRAYGYTF TGTGCCAGCAGCTTCGACAGGGCCTATGGCTACACCTTC
. TRBJ1-5 . TRBV11-2 CASSLFRGRNQPQHF TGTGCCAGCAGCTTATTCCGGGGTCGCAATCAGCCCCAGCATTTT
. TRBJ1-4 . TRBV11-3 CASSLWGPPTTNEKLFF TGTGCCAGCAGCTTATGGGGACCCCCCACAACTAATGAAAAACTGTTTTTT
few TRBJ1-1 TRBD1 TRBV29-1 CSGTGVGDTEAFF TGCAGCGGGACAGGGGTAGGAGACACTGAAGCTTTCTTT
. TRBJ1-5 . TRBV19 CATIDRPNQPQHF TGTGCCACTATAGACAGACCCAATCAGCCCCAGCATTTT
once TRBJ2-7 . TRBV2 CASSSGRMSYEQYF TGTGCCAGCAGCAGCGGACGCATGTCCTACGAGCAGTACTTC
. TRBJ2-1 . TRBV5-1 CASSLANNEQFF TGCGCCAGCAGCTTGGCCAACAATGAGCAGTTCTTC
. TRBJ2-2 . TRBV7-6 CASSLADGKVTGELFF TGTGCCAGCAGCTTGGCTGACGGTAAAGTAACCGGGGAGCTGTTTTTT
. TRBJ2-2 TRBD1 TRBV9 CASSTNRGLPNTGELFF TGTGCCAGCAGCACCAACAGGGGGCTTCCGAACACCGGGGAGCTGTTTTTT
. TRBJ2-7 TRBD2 TRBV28 CASSTTSDNSYEQYF TGTGCCAGCAGTACAACTAGCGACAACTCCTACGAGCAGTACTTC
. TRBJ1-4 . TRBV6-1 CASSEQGPWGEKLFF TGTGCCAGCAGTGAACAGGGACCCTGGGGTGAAAAACTGTTTTTT
. TRBJ2-1 TRBD2 TRBV5-6 CASSWGLAGGPYNEQFF TGTGCCAGCAGCTGGGGGCTAGCGGGAGGGCCCTACAATGAGCAGTTCTTC
. TRBJ2-1 TRBD2 TRBV2 CASSGTSGYNEQFF TGTGCCAGCTCCGGGACTAGCGGATACAATGAGCAGTTCTTC
. TRBJ2-7 TRBD2 TRBV6-1 CASSDRTSGSYEQYF TGTGCCAGCAGTGATAGAACTAGCGGGAGCTACGAGCAGTACTTC
. TRBJ1-1 . TRBV27 CASSLVGTNTEAFF TGTGCCAGCAGTTTAGTCGGCACGAACACTGAAGCTTTCTTT
. TRBJ1-2 . TRBV7-9 CASSFVPSYTF TGTGCCAGCAGCTTTGTGCCCAGCTACACCTTC
. TRBJ2-7 . TRBV10-3 CATGQDYEQYF TGTGCCACGGGACAAGACTACGAGCAGTACTTC
. TRBJ2-1 TRBD2 TRBV28 CASSPPSGRTYNEQFF TGTGCCAGCAGTCCGCCTAGCGGGAGGACTTACAATGAGCAGTTCTTC
. TRBJ1-5 . TRBV28 CASRQHVGSNQPQHF TGTGCCAGCAGGCAGCACGTTGGTAGCAATCAGCCCCAGCATTTT
. TRBJ2-1 . TRBV4-1 CASSQVGEQFF TGCGCCAGCAGCCAAGTCGGTGAGCAGTTCTTC
. TRBJ1-3 . TRBV6-5 CASRSGTGGNTIYF TGTGCCAGCAGAAGCGGGACCGGTGGAAACACCATATATTTT